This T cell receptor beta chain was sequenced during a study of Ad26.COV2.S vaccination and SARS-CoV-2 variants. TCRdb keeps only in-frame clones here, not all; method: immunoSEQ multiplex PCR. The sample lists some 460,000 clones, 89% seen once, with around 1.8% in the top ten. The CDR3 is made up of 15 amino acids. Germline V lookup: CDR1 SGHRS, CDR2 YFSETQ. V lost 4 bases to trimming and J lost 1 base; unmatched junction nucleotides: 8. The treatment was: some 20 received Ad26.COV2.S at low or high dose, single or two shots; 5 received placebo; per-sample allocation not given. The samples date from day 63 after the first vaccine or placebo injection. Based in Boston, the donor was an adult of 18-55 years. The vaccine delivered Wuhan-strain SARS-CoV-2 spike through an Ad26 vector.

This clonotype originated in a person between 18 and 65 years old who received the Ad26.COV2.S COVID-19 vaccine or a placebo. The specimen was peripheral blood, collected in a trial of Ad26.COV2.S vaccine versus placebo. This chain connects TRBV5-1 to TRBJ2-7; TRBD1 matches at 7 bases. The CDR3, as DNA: TGCGCCAGCAGCCCGTCCCCGGGACAGTCCTACGAGCAGTACTTC. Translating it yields CASSPSPGQSYEQYF.